These T cell receptor beta chains were read from a single sample in a study of response to subunit inactivated influenza vaccine. A single record per CDR3 protein comes from TCRdb applying MiXCR to the RT-PCR reads. The sample consists of over 400,000 distinct CDR3 sequences, over 9.5% of them appearing once. The specimen was PBMCs from blood, collected about 40 days after vaccination. These receptors were collected from a man aged 45-65 years who received an inactivated influenza vaccine. Each CDR3 is given without its conserved first and last residue. Fields, in order: D gene, V gene, J gene, CDR3 protein. A D gene is named only where the DNA matches it firmly.

TRBD2	TRBV20-1	TRBJ2-1	SARELAGVQF
TRBD1	TRBV15	TRBJ1-1	ATSRDRGTEAF
TRBD2	TRBV9	TRBJ2-3	ASSSAGTSPGAPQY
TRBD2	TRBV29-1	TRBJ2-1	SVRGLAGNNEQF
NA	TRBV4-3	TRBJ1-2	ASSQTDSYGYT
TRBD2	TRBV6-2/TRBV6-3	TRBJ2-1	ATGRAGYGEQF
TRBD2	TRBV7-2	TRBJ2-1	ASSWGEGSYNEQF
NA	TRBV30	TRBJ1-1	ARGSVTEAF
TRBD2	TRBV7-8	TRBJ2-3	ASSRDPLRGREGTDTQY
NA	TRBV6-2/TRBV6-3	TRBJ2-7	ASSDPAYEQY
TRBD2	TRBV11-2	TRBJ2-1	ASSTAGGLYNEQF
NA	TRBV5-1	TRBJ1-2	ASSFSQAEGYGYT
NA	TRBV6-1	TRBJ2-5	AHRRGPQETQY
NA	TRBV5-1	TRBJ2-7	ASRIGGSYEQY
NA	TRBV7-9	TRBJ1-5	ASSLSSGGNQPQH
NA	TRBV29-1	TRBJ2-7	SATGPNYEQY
TRBD2	TRBV7-2	TRBJ2-7	ASSLALIGGGSYEQY
TRBD1	TRBV6-5	TRBJ1-2	ASSYSRGQGALSNYGYT
NA	TRBV20-1	TRBJ1-6	SARRGFNSPLH
TRBD2	TRBV20-1	TRBJ2-1	SAQTLAEGIYNEQF
NA	TRBV28	TRBJ1-3	ASSPRGTGNTIY
TRBD1	TRBV5-5	TRBJ1-2	ASSLIQGADGYT
NA	TRBV20-1	TRBJ2-7	SAVKVEQY
NA	TRBV20-1	TRBJ2-5	SAKEPYQETQY
TRBD1	TRBV19	TRBJ2-3	ASSDRGLEDTQY
TRBD2	TRBV20-1	TRBJ2-7	SAAPSSGRVVQGVEQY
NA	TRBV25-1	TRBJ2-1	ASSELGTHNEQF
TRBD1	TRBV4-1	TRBJ2-2	ASSQEMRDRGTGELF
NA	TRBV12-3/TRBV12-4	TRBJ2-7	ASSLLEGLAPSYEQY
TRBD2	TRBV28	TRBJ2-1	ASSSLTLAGDYNEQF
NA	TRBV7-6	TRBJ1-5	ASSLVAGANQPQH
TRBD2	TRBV18	TRBJ2-5	ASSPQAGGQETQY
NA	TRBV15	TRBJ2-1	ATSSRGAYNEQF
NA	TRBV4-2	TRBJ2-1	ASSQGPGNEQF
NA	TRBV20-1	TRBJ2-7	SAREASGAYEQY
NA	TRBV7-6	TRBJ2-3	ASSPLQGGPYIADTQY
NA	TRBV6-2/TRBV6-3	TRBJ2-2	ASSYTDDTGELF
TRBD2	TRBV7-2	TRBJ2-3	ASSLRTSELGTQY
NA	TRBV20-1	TRBJ1-5	SARTAGQPQH
NA	TRBV7-9	TRBJ2-3	ASSLEGQGLRDTQY
NA	TRBV7-9	TRBJ1-6	ASSNPGNSPLH
NA	TRBV10-3	TRBJ2-1	AIRRGDEQF
TRBD2	TRBV7-2	TRBJ2-3	ASSLVRAGGPADTQY
NA	TRBV4-3	TRBJ2-3	ASSQTGSTDTQY
TRBD1	TRBV2	TRBJ1-1	ASSKGQGNTEAF
NA	TRBV20-1	TRBJ2-7	SAPGPWGEQY
TRBD1	TRBV20-1	TRBJ2-5	SARDRQGETQY
TRBD1	TRBV6-1	TRBJ1-4	ASSPGTGTGTEKLF
NA	TRBV29-1	TRBJ2-3	SAQQGATDTQY
NA	TRBV6-5	TRBJ1-2	ASSYSSSGHYGYT
NA	TRBV6-5	TRBJ2-7	ASTGSSYEQY
TRBD2	TRBV7-2	TRBJ2-1	ASSFFLAGGGEQF
TRBD2	TRBV4-2	TRBJ2-7	ASSQDFTSGSYEQY
NA	TRBV5-5	TRBJ1-1	ASSLDWGKDTEAF
NA	TRBV6-1	TRBJ1-4	ASSTLFGGGKLF
NA	TRBV5-1	TRBJ2-7	ASSFGQGPPEQY
TRBD2	TRBV3-1	TRBJ2-1	ASSQDLLAGGNEQF
TRBD1	TRBV18	TRBJ1-6	ASSNTGGEYNSPLH
NA	TRBV7-2	TRBJ2-5	ASNPMGRETQY
NA	TRBV4-3	TRBJ2-7	ASSQEASLDYEQY